This T cell receptor (beta chain) was sequenced for a study of patients and donors after allogeneic stem cell transplantation. Trimming cost V 0 bases and J 2 bases, with 8 bases left between them. Germline-derived CDR1 and CDR2 are LGHNA and YSLEER. This CDR3 region has 14 residues. In TCRdb, the RT-PCR reads were re-called with MiXCR into one record per CDR3 protein. The sample comprises approximately 210,000 distinct CDR3 sequences, less than 45% of which are singletons, and approximately 30% rests with the top ten. The chain employs TRBV4-3 and TRBJ2-7; D tentatively fits TRBD1 or TRBD2 (5 bases each). Sequencing was performed on blood, either unsorted or a sorted T cell fraction (not recorded which). The TCR comes from a human donor who was either an allogeneic HSCT recipient or a stem cell or donor lymphocyte infusion donor (not recorded which). It is not recorded whose cells these are; they may come from a transplant donor. CDR3 protein: CASSQDRGAYEQYF. In DNA, the CDR3 is TGCGCCAGCAGCCAAGATCGGGGCGCCTACGAGCAGTACTTC.